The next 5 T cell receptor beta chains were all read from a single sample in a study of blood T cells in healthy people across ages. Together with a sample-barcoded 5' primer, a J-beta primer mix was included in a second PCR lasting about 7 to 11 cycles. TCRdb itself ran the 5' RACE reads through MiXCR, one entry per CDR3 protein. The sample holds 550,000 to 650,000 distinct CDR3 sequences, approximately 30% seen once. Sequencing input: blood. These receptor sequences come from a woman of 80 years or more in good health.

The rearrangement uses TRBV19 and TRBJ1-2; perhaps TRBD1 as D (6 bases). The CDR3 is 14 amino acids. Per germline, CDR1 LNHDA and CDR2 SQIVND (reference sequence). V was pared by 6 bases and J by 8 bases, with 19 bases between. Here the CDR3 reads CASSISRTVRGYTF. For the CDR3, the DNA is TGTGCCAGTAGCATATCGAGGACAGTACGGGGCTACACCTTC.

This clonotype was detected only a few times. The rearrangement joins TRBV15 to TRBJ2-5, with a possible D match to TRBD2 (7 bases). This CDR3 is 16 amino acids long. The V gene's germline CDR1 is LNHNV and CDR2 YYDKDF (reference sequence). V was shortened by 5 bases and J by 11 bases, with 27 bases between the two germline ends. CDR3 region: CATSYRVTGGGDEQYF. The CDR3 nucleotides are TGTGCCACCAGCTATAGGGTAACGGGGGGCGGCGATGAGCAGTACTTC.

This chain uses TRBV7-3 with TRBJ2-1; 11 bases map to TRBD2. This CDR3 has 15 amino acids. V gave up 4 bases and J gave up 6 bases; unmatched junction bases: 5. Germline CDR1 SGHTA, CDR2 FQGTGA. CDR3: CASSYVLAGVNEQFF. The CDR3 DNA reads TGTGCCAGCAGCTACGTACTAGCGGGAGTCAATGAGCAGTTCTTC. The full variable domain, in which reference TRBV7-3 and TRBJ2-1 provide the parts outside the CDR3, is GAGVSQTPSNKVTEKGKYVELRCDPISGHTALYWYRQSLGQGPEFLIYFQGTGAADDSGLPNDRFFAVRPEGSVSTLKIQRTERGDSAVYLCASSYVLAGVNEQFFGPGTRLTVL.

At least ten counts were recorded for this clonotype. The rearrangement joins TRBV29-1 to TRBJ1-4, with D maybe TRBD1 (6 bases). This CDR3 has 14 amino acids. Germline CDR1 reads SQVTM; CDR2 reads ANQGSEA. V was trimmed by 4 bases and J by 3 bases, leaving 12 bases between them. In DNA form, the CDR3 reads TGCAGCGTTGGCTGGGGGGCCGCTAATGAAAAACTGTTTTTT. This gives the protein CSVGWGAANEKLFF.

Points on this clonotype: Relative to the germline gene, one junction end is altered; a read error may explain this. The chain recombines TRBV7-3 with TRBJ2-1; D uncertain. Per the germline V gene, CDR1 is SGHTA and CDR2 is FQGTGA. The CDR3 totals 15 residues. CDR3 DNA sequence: TGTACCAGCAGCCCCGATCCAGGCGCCTACAATGAGCAGTTCTTC. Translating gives CTSSPDPGAYNEQFF.